What follows are 10 T cell receptor beta chains derived from one specimen sequenced in a study of identical twins. TCRdb passed the 5' RACE reads through MiXCR, listing each CDR3 protein once. This table has 200,000 or so distinct CDR3 sequences, approximately 15% appearing once. This same sample was also taken into another study, of T cells expressing NK-cell markers.

The sequenced sample consisted of CD8+ T cells sorted from blood. The receptor set was obtained from a woman under 30 in good health.

This clonotype was counted only a few times. The chain has TRBV29-1 and TRBJ2-7, with D perhaps being TRBD1 or TRBD2 (5 bases each). V lost 7 bases and J lost 1, with 17 bases in between. Germline V CDR1 and CDR2: SQVTM, ANQGSEA. The CDR3 runs 14 residues. The chain's CDR3 is CSARGPQGSYEQYF. The CDR3 nucleotides are TGCAGCGCCCGGGGACCGCAAGGTTCCTACGAGCAGTACTTC.

The chain recombines TRBV15 with TRBJ1-4; D is unclear. V dropped 8 bases and J dropped 8 bases, with 15 bases sitting between them. The CDR3 is 13 amino acids. Germline V gives CDR1 LNHNV, CDR2 YYDKDF (reference sequence). The CDR3 loop reads CATRSGEREKLFF. In DNA form, the CDR3 reads TGTGCCACCCGGTCTGGGGAGAGAGAAAAACTGTTTTTT. Filled out from reference TRBV15 and TRBJ1-4, the complete variable domain reads DAMVIQNPRYQVTQFGKPVTLSCSQTLNHNVMYWYQQKSSQAPKLLFHYYDKDFNNEADTPDNFQSRRPNTSFCFLDIRSPGLGDTAMYLCATRSGEREKLFFGSGTQLSVL.

The gene calls are TRBV20-1 and TRBJ2-7; 12 nucleotides match TRBD2. Germline values: CDR1 DFQATT, CDR2 SNEGSKA (reference sequence). Trimming cost V 0 bases and J 0 bases; bases outside gene matches: 3. CDR3 length: 16 amino acids. The CDR3 loop is CSARDLAGGTSYEQYF. Here the CDR3 DNA reads TGCAGTGCTAGAGATCTAGCGGGGGGGACCTCCTACGAGCAGTACTTC.

There are a few counts of this clonotype. The chain has TRBV27 and TRBJ2-7; D remains ambiguous. V gave up 2 bases and J gave up 3 bases, with 8 bases separating them. Germline loops: CDR1 MNHEY, CDR2 SMNVEV (reference sequence). This CDR3 region has 13 residues. This CDR3 is CASSLVPHYEQYF. The CDR3 DNA reads as TGTGCCAGCAGTTTAGTCCCTCACTACGAGCAGTACTTC.

This chain uses TRBV4-3 with TRBJ2-7; 7 nucleotides match TRBD2. The germline V gene encodes CDR1 LGHNA and CDR2 YSLEER. Trimming took 1 base from V and 3 from J; bases not matched to a gene: 3. The CDR3 has 14 amino acids. The CDR3 nucleotides read TGCGCCAGCAGCCAAGGGGCTAGCGGCTACGAGCAGTACTTC. Translation gives CASSQGASGYEQYF.

The chain joins TRBV11-2 to TRBJ2-1; TRBD2 agrees at 10 bases. CDR3 length: 15 residues. With 2 bases clipped from V and 6 bases from J, the junction kept 4 bases outside the gene matches. Per germline, CDR1 SGHAT and CDR2 FQNNGV. The CDR3 bases are TGTGCCAGCAGCTTATGGGCTAGCGGGGGCAATGAGCAGTTCTTC. Amino acid sequence: CASSLWASGGNEQFF.

This clonotype was counted only a few times. The chain uses TRBV7-9 and TRBJ2-1; perhaps D is TRBD1 or TRBD2 (5 bases each). With 1 base removed from V and 8 bases from J, the gap between germline ends came to 15 bases. CDR3 length: 15 residues. CDR1 is SEHNR and CDR2 is FQNEAQ in the germline V gene (reference sequence). This chain's CDR3 is CASSLVLGPPHEQFF. CDR3 nucleotide sequence: TGTGCCAGCAGCTTAGTTTTGGGACCACCCCATGAGCAGTTCTTC.

This clonotype occurred a few times. The genes are TRBV7-8 and TRBJ2-7; tentatively, D is TRBD1 or TRBD2 (5 bases each). V lost 8 bases and J 2 bases, leaving 19 bases between the germline ends. Looked up from germline, CDR1 is SGHVS and CDR2 is FQNEAQ. The CDR3 spans 15 residues. CDR3: CASRLGTSAAYEQYF. Written as DNA, the CDR3 is TGTGCCAGCCGCCTTGGGACCTCCGCGGCCTACGAGCAGTACTTC.

V usage is TRBV9 and J usage is TRBJ2-1; D is unresolved. With 3 bases removed from V and 5 bases from J, the gap between germline ends came to 6 bases. The CDR3 sequence is 12 residues long. CDR1 is SGDLS, CDR2 YYNGEE, per germline. Written as DNA, the CDR3 is TGTGCCAGCAGCGCCGATCACAATGAGCAGTTCTTC. Its protein product is CASSADHNEQFF.

The V call is TRBV12-3 or TRBV12-4, the J call TRBJ2-1, with 10 bases lining up with TRBD2. V dropped 8 bases and J dropped 2; count of bases not matched to a gene: 6. The CDR3 loop spans 15 amino acids. The CDR3 nucleotides read TGTGCCAGCGGCCCGGGACTAGCGCCCTACAATGAGCAGTTCTTC. As protein: CASGPGLAPYNEQFF.